The 5 T cell receptor beta chains below all came from one sample that was sequenced in a study of CD8+ T cells in alopecia areata (dated by TCRdb to 2017 to 2018). The time point label for this specimen denotes: less than 30 weeks on oral tofacitinib. The sample's treatment or condition label, decoded: oral pan-JAK inhibitor, 5-10 mg twice daily. Receptor amplification or capture employed the immunoSEQ multiplex PCR assay. RNA was extracted from all samples and reverse transcribed into cDNA, which served as template for TCR sequencing. TCRdb mirrors the immuneACCESS table, restricted to in-frame sequences. Some clones are absent from its copies; in checked studies, under half trace to an unresolved V gene, and the reason for the others is unknown. In this sample the table shows some 170,000 clones, 40% to 65% of which occur a single time. About 10% of the sample is held by the ten biggest clonotypes.

Material: CD8+ T cells sorted from blood, obtained at week 24, from a patient treated with tofacitinib. The origin of the receptors is a human donor with alopecia areata.

The chain carries TRBV4-3 and TRBJ1-1, with a weak D call TRBD1 (5 bases). Germline CDR1 is LGHNA and CDR2 is YSLEER. The CDR3 has 15 amino acids. Trimming stripped 4 bases from V and 12 bases from J, with 24 bases between. The CDR3 DNA follows: TGCGCCAGCAGCCTAGGGCTAGGGGATCCGGACTCGCCTTTCTTT. Translation: CASSLGLGDPDSPFF.

The V and J genes are TRBV27 and TRBJ2-7; 11 bases agree with TRBD2. The CDR3 extends over 15 amino acids. With V trimmed by 7 bases and J by 0 bases, 5 bases remained unmatched. CDR1 MNHEY and CDR2 SMNVEV come from the germline V gene (reference sequence). The CDR3 bases are TGTGCCAGCACCTCGACTAGCGGGGACTCCTACGAGCAGTACTTC. It is translated as CASTSTSGDSYEQYF.

This clone turned up a few times. J is TRBJ2-3 and V is TRBV7-2, with 8 bases lining up with TRBD1. Germline V gene data show CDR1 as SGHTA and CDR2 as FQGNSA. CDR3 size: 15 residues. Trimming cost V 2 bases and J 4 bases; bases outside gene matches: 5. The CDR3 DNA sequence: TGTGCCAGCAGCTTAAGAGACAGGGGTGCAGATACGCAGTATTTT. It translates to CASSLRDRGADTQYF.

The chain has TRBV2 and TRBJ1-2, with 9 bases identical to TRBD1. The CDR3 is 16 amino acids. The germline gives CDR1 SNHLY, CDR2 FYNNEI. The ends lost 10 bases at V and 1 base at J; junction bases unmatched: 13. CDR3 loop: CAIFSGQGEFNYGYTF. In DNA, the CDR3 is TGTGCCATCTTCTCGGGACAGGGAGAATTTAACTATGGCTACACCTTC.

This clone was seen a handful of times. The chain recombines TRBV6-5 with TRBJ1-5; TRBD1 is a possible D gene (5 bases). Trimming shortened V by 5 bases and J by 1 base, and 12 bases separated the two germline ends. The CDR3 consists of 15 residues. Germline V gene lookup returns CDR1 MNHEY and CDR2 SVGAGI. The CDR3 loop is CASSPTGGSNQPQHF. DNA for the CDR3: TGTGCCAGCAGTCCGACGGGGGGGAGCAATCAGCCCCAGCATTTT.